This T cell receptor (beta chain) was identified during a study of T cell repertoires in cytomegalovirus infection. Overall study: Carrying CMV and the relevant HLA type showed in public TCR beta signatures. Study conclusions and caveats: In two of eight donors, the top clonotype was HLA-C-restricted CMV-specific.

TCRdb reanalysed the reads using MiXCR and keeps one entry per CDR3 protein. The sample carries 150,000 to 200,000 distinct CDR3 sequences, roughly a fifth recorded once. Trimming took off 0 bases at V and 4 bases at J, with 7 bases between the two ends. Germline assignment: CDR1 SQVTM and CDR2 ANQGSEA. CDR3 length: 13 amino acids. As for this clonotype: Its antigen is currently unknown.

This receptor was obtained from a human donor in good health (CMV status not recorded). Some clones in this sample may be carry-over from other donors' samples. Specimen: PBMCs. The chain employs TRBV29-1 and TRBJ1-5; D not certain. In DNA form, the CDR3 reads TGCAGCGTTGAAGATTCGGCTAATCAGCCCCAGCATTTT. It translates to CSVEDSANQPQHF.